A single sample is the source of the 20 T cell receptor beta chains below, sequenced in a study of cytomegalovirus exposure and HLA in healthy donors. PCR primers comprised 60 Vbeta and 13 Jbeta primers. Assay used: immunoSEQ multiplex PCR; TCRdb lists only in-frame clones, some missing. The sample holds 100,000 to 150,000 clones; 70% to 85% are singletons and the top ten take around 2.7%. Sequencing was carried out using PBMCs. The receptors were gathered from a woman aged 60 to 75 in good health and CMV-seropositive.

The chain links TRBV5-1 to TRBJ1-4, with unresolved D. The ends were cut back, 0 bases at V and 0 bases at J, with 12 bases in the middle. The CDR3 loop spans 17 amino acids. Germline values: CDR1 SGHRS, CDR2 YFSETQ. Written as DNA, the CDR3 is TGCGCCAGCAGCTTGGACGCGGGAGGCGCAACTAATGAAAAACTGTTTTTT. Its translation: CASSLDAGGATNEKLFF.

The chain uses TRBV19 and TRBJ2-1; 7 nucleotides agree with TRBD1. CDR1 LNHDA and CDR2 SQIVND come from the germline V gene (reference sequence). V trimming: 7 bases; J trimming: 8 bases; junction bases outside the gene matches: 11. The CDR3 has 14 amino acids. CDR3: CASNSLDRAYEQFF. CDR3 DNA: TGTGCCAGTAACTCCCTCGACAGGGCTTATGAGCAGTTCTTC.

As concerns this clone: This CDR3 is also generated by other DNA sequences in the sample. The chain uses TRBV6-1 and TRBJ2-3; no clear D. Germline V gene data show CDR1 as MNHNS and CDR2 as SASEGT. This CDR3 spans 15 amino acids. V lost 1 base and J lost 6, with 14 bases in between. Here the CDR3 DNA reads TGTGCCAGCAGTGAAGAAGTGGCCATAACGGATACGCAGTATTTT. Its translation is CASSEEVAITDTQYF.

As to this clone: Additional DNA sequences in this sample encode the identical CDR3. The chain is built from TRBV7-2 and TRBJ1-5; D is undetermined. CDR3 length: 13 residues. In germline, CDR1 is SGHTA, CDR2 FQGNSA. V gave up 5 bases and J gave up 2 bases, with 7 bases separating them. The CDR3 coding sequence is TGTGCCAGCAGCCTCCGGGGCAATCAGCCCCAGCATTTT. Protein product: CASSLRGNQPQHF.

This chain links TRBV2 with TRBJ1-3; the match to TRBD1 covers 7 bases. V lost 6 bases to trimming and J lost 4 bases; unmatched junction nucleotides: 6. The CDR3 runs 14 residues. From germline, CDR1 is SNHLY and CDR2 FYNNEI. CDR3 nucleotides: TGTGCCAGCAGCCGACAGGGATTCGGAAACACCATATATTTT. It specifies CASSRQGFGNTIYF.

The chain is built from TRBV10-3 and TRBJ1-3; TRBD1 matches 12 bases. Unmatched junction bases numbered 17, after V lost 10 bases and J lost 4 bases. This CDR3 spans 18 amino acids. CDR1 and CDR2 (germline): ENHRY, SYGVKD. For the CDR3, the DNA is TGTGCCACCGGCAGTGGCCCGGGACAGGGGGCAGGAGGAAACACCATATATTTT. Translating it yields CATGSGPGQGAGGNTIYF.

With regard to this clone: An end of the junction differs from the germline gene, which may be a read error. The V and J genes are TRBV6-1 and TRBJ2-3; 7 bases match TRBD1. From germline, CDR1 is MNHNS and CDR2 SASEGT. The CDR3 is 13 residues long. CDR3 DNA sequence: TGTGCCAGCAGGGGGGACAGCACAAATACGCAGTATTTT. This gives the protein CASRGDSTNTQYF.

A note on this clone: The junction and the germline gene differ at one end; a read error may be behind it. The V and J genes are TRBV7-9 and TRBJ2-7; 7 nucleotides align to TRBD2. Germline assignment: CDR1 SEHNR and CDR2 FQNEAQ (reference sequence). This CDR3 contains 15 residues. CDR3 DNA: TGTTCCAGCAGTATTCTAGCGGCCAACTCCTACGAGCAGTACTTC. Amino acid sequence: CSSSILAANSYEQYF.

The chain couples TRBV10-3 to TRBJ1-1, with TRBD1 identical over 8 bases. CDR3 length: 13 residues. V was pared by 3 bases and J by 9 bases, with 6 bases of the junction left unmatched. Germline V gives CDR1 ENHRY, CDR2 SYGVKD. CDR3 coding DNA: TGTGCCATCAGTGAATTGACAGGGGACAAAGCTTTCTTT. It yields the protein CAISELTGDKAFF.

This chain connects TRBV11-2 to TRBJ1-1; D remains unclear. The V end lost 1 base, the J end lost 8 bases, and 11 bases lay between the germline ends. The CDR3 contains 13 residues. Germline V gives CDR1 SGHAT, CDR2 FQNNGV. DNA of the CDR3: TGTGCCAGCAGCTTAGTGGTCAGGTGGGAAGCTTTCTTT. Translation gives CASSLVVRWEAFF. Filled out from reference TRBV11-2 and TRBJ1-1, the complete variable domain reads EAGVAQSPRYKIIEKRQSVAFWCNPISGHATLYWYQQILGQGPKLLIQFQNNGVVDDSQLPKDRFSAERLKGVDSTLKIQPAKLEDSAVYLCASSLVVRWEAFFGQGTRLTVV.

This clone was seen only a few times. CDR3 sequence (DNA): TGTGCCAGCAGTTACTCGTTACAGAATGAAAAACTGTTTTTT. Amino acids: CASSYSLQNEKLFF. This chain connects TRBV6-5 to TRBJ1-4; D not certain. Germline CDR1 MNHEY, CDR2 SVGAGI. This CDR3 spans 14 amino acids. Trimming removed 0 bases from V and 5 bases from J, with 7 bases in between.

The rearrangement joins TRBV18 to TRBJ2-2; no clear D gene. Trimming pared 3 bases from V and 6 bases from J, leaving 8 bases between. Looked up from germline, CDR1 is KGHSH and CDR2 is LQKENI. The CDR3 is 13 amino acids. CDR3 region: CASSPPSAGELFF. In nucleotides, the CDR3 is TGTGCCAGCTCACCCCCTTCCGCCGGGGAGCTGTTTTTT.

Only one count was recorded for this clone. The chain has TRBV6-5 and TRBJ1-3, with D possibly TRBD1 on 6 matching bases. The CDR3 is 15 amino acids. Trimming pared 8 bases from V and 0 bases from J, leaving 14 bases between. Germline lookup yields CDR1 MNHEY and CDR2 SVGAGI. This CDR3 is CASRIGQFSGNTIYF. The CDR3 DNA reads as TGTGCCAGCCGAATCGGACAGTTCTCTGGAAACACCATATATTTT.

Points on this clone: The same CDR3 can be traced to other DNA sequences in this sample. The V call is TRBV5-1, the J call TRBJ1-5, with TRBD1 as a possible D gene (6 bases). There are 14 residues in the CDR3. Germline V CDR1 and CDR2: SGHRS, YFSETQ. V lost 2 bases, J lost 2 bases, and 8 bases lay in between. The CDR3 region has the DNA TGCGCCAGCAGCTTATCAGGGGGCAATCAGCCCCAGCATTTT. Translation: CASSLSGGNQPQHF.

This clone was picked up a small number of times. The DNA for the CDR3 is TGTGCCAGCGTGGCACCGTCAAACACTGAAGCTTTCTTT. Translated: CASVAPSNTEAFF. The chain joins TRBV2 to TRBJ1-1; D not certain. From germline, CDR1 is SNHLY and CDR2 FYNNEI. The CDR3 extends over 13 amino acids. V dropped 8 bases and J dropped 2 bases, with 12 bases sitting between them.

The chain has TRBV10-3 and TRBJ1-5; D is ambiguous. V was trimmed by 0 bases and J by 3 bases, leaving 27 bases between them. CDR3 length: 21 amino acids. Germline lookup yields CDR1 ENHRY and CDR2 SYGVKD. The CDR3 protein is CAISESGGRVGTLTHNQPQHF. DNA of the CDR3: TGTGCCATCAGTGAGTCAGGTGGGAGGGTTGGAACACTCACACACAATCAGCCCCAGCATTTT.

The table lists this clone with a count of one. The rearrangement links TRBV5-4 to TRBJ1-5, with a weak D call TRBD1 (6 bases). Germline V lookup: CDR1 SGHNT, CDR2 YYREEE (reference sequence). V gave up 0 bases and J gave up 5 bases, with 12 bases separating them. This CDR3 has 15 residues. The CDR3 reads CASSLGGGRDQPQHF. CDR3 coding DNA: TGTGCCAGCAGCTTGGGGGGGGGCCGGGATCAGCCCCAGCATTTT.

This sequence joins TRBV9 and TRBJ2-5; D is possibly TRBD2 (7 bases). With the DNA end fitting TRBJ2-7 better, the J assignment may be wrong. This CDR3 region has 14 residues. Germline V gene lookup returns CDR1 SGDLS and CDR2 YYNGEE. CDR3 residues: CASSVDGGLYEQYF. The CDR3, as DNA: TGTGCCAGCAGCGTAGACGGGGGGCTCTACGAGCAGTACTTC.

CDR3 sequence: CASSLAGAYNEQFF. The CDR3 region has the DNA TGTGCCAGTAGTTTAGCGGGGGCCTACAATGAGCAGTTCTTC. The chain has TRBV19 and TRBJ2-1; 9 bases map to TRBD2. J gave up 2 bases and V 5 bases, and 1 base lay outside the gene matches. Germline CDR1 LNHDA, CDR2 SQIVND (reference sequence). The CDR3 contains 14 residues. Combining the CDR3 with reference TRBV19 and TRBJ2-1 gives the whole variable domain DGGITQSPKYLFRKEGQNVTLSCEQNLNHDAMYWYRQDPGQGLRLIYYSQIVNDFQKGDIAEGYSVSREKKESFPLTVTSAQKNPTAFYLCASSLAGAYNEQFFGPGTRLTVL.

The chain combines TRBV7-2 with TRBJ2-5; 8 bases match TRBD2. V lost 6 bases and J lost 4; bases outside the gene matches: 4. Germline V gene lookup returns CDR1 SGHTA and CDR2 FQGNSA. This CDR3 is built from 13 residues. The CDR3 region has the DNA TGTGCCAGCAGGTCGGGGGGGGGAGAGACCCAGTACTTC. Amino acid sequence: CASRSGGGETQYF.